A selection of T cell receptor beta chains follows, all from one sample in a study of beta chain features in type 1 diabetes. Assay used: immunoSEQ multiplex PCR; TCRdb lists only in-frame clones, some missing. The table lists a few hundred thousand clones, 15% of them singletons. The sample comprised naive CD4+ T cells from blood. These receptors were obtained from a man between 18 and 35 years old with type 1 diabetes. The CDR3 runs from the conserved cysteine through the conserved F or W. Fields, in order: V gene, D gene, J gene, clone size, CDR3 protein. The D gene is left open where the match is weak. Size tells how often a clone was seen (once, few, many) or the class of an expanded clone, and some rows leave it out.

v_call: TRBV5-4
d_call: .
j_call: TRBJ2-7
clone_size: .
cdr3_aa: CASSLTGYEQYF

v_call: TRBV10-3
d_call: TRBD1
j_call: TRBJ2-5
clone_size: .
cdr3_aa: CAISEFGTVVTETQYF

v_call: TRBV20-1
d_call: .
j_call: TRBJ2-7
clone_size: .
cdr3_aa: CSVRSSYEQYF

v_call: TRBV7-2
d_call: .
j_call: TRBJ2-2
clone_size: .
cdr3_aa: CASSFHGGTGELFF

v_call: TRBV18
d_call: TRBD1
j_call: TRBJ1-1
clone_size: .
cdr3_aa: CASSPTSRGLAEAFF

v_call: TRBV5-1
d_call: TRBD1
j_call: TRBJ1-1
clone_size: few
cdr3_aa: CASSLSGMDRDTEAFF

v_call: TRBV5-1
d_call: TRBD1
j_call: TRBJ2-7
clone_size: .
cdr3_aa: CASSRTGGLYEQYF

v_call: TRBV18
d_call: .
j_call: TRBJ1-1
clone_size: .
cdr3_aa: CASSPNYSQNTEAFF

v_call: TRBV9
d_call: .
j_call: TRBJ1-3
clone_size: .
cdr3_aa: CASSRSPGVDTIYF

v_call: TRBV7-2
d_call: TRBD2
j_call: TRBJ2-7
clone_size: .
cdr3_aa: CASSLTQTSGPYEQYF

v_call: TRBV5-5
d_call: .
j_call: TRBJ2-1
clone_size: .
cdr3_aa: CASSLWTGSSYNEQFF

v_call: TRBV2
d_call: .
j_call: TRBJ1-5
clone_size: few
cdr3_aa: CASSRGSSGNQPQHF

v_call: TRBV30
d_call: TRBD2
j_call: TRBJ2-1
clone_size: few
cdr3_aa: CAWSAASGGNEQFF

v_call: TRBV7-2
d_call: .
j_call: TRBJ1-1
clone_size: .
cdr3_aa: CASSFLEAGTEAFF

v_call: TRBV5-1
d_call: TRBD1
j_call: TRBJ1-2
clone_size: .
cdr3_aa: CASSIDRDRGPGYTF

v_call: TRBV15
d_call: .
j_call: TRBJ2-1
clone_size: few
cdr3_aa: CATSRDESEQFF

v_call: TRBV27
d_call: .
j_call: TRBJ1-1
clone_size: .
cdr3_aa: CASAFEGWDTEAFF

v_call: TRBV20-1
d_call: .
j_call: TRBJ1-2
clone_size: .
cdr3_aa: CSAGAGYTF

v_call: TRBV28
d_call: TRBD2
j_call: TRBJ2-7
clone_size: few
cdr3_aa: CASRRGESYEQYF

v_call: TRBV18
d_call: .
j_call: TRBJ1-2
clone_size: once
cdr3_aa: CASSPPGRDYSGYTF

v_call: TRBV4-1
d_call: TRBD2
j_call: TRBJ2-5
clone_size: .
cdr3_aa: CASSQSGGGETQYF

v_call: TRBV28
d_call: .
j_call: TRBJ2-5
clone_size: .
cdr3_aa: CASSFHPGLQETQYF

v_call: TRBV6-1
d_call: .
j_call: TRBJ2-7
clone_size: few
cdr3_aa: CASSSTGFPYEQYF

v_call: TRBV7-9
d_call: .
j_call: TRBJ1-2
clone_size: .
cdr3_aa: CASSLGADYGYTF

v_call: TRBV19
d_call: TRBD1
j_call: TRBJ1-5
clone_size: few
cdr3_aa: CASSMRGTGENQPQHF

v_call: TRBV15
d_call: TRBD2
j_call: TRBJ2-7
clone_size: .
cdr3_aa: CATSRGSSGSYEQYF

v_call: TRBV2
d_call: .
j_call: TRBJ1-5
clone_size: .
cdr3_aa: CASSSTGVGNQPQHF

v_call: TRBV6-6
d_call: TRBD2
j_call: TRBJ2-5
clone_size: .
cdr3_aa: CASSYGLAGGETQYF

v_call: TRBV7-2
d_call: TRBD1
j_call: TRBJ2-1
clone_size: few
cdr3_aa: CASSIQAGTGNNEQFF

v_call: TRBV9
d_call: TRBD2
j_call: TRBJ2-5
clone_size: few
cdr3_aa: CASSPRLAVETQYF

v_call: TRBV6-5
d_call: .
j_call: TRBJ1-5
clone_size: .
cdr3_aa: CATSNQPQHF